Listed here are 15 T cell receptor beta chains from one sample, sequenced in a study of blood T cell repertoires in COVID-19. The method was immunoSEQ multiplex PCR; TCRdb's version includes in-frame clones alone and lacks a portion of them. The table includes about 140,000 clones, approximately 86% detected once. Source material: peripheral blood. The receptors here all came from a human donor in a cohort sampled during active COVID-19.

This clone turned up a few times. This chain connects TRBV11-3 to TRBJ2-7, with TRBD2 matching 13 bases. CDR1 and CDR2 (germline): SGHNT, YENEEA. The CDR3 loop spans 20 amino acids. Trimming took 5 bases from V and 7 from J; bases not matched to a gene: 23. The CDR3 DNA is TGTGCCAGCAGCGAAAGGGGTGGTCTGGAACTAGCGGGAGGGCCAGGGGAGCAGTACTTC. Translated, it gives CASSERGGLELAGGPGEQYF. The full variable domain, rest sourced from reference TRBV11-3 and TRBJ2-7, is EAGVVQSPRYKIIEKKQPVAFWCNPISGHNTLYWYLQNLGQGPELLIRYENEEAVDDSQLPKDRFSAERLKGVDSTLKIQPAELGDSAVYLCASSERGGLELAGGPGEQYFGPGTRLTVT.

The CDR3 spells CASSPGLAGGNEQFF. The CDR3 region has the DNA TGTGCCAGCAGCCCGGGACTAGCGGGGGGCAATGAGCAGTTCTTC. The chain uses TRBV3-1 (or the pseudogene TRBV3-2) and TRBJ2-1; 15 bases are a match to TRBD2. V was pared by 4 bases and J by 6 bases, with 1 base of the junction left unmatched. The germline V gene has CDR1 LGHDT and CDR2 YNNKEL (reference sequence). The CDR3 loop spans 15 amino acids.

There are a few counts of this clone. The chain is built from TRBV7-8 and TRBJ2-2, with D unclear. Trimming took 6 bases from V and 7 from J, leaving 12 bases between them. The germline gives CDR1 SGHVS, CDR2 FQNEAQ. The length of the CDR3 is 13 residues. CDR3 sequence: CASSGRGYGELFF. DNA of the CDR3: TGTGCCAGCAGTGGCAGAGGTTACGGGGAGCTGTTTTTT.

The DNA for the CDR3 is TGTGCCAGCAGTTTATATCCCCCCGTAAACTACGAGCAGTACTTC. Translation gives CASSLYPPVNYEQYF. The rearrangement uses TRBV27 and TRBJ2-7; no clear D gene. V dropped 1 base and J dropped 3 bases, with 13 bases sitting between them. The germline CDR1 and CDR2 sequences are MNHEY and SMNVEV (reference sequence). The CDR3 extends over 15 amino acids.

This chain links TRBV2 with TRBJ2-3; D is possibly TRBD2 (5 bases). Trimming took off 3 bases at V and 4 bases at J, with 8 bases between the two ends. Germline loops: CDR1 SNHLY, CDR2 FYNNEI. The CDR3 contains 13 residues. The CDR3 nucleotides read TGTGCCAGCAGTGACCCGCGGGCAGATACGCAGTATTTT. Amino acid sequence: CASSDPRADTQYF.

The chain uses TRBV7-9 and TRBJ2-3; TRBD2 might be the D (6 bases). V gave up 5 bases and J gave up 0 bases, with 12 bases separating them. Germline V gene lookup returns CDR1 SEHNR and CDR2 FQNEAQ (reference sequence). The CDR3 loop spans 15 amino acids. In DNA, the CDR3 is TGTGCCAGCAGCCTGGGGGGTTTTAGCACAGATACGCAGTATTTT. This encodes CASSLGGFSTDTQYF.

This clone came up once. This chain joins TRBV6-5 and TRBJ2-7; the match to TRBD2 covers 7 bases. The CDR3 covers 15 residues. Germline assignment: CDR1 MNHEY and CDR2 SVGAGI. V shed 6 bases, J shed 0 bases, and the junction held 8 bases outside the gene matches. CDR3 bases: TGTGCCAGCAGCCTTAGCGGGTTTAGCTCCTACGAGCAGTACTTC. It translates to CASSLSGFSSYEQYF.

The rearrangement uses TRBV5-1 and TRBJ1-2; 9 bases match TRBD1. Germline V gene lookup returns CDR1 SGHRS and CDR2 YFSETQ. With 4 bases clipped from V and 2 bases from J, the junction kept 12 bases outside the gene matches. The CDR3 is made up of 17 amino acids. This CDR3 reads CASSPRQGENRNYGYTF. CDR3 bases: TGCGCCAGCAGCCCCCGACAGGGGGAGAATAGGAACTATGGCTACACCTTC.

The chain recombines TRBV11-1 with TRBJ1-1; D call uncertain. The length of the CDR3 is 16 residues. V shed 0 bases and J shed 8 bases, with 19 bases lying between them. The germline CDR1 and CDR2 sequences are SGHAT and FQDESV (reference sequence). The CDR3 DNA reads as TGTGCCAGCAGCTTAGCGAGGAACCCGGGGAACGCCGAAGCTTTCTTT. Translated: CASSLARNPGNAEAFF.

The chain employs TRBV18 and TRBJ2-1, with 11 positions matching TRBD2. V shed 3 bases, J shed 7 bases, and the junction held 5 bases outside the gene matches. This CDR3 comprises 15 residues. Germline lookup yields CDR1 KGHSH and CDR2 LQKENI. CDR3 sequence reads: CASSPLAGGENEQFF. CDR3 nucleotides: TGTGCCAGCTCACCCCTAGCGGGAGGTGAGAATGAGCAGTTCTTC.

The DNA of the CDR3 is TGTGCCAGCCTCCACCGGGGTAGCGGGAGCCGGGGGGGCTCCTACGAGCAGTACTTC. This sequence encodes CASLHRGSGSRGGSYEQYF. This chain connects TRBV27 to TRBJ2-7, with TRBD2 matching over 9 bases. The CDR3 spans 19 residues. The J segment lost 0 bases and the V segment lost 8 bases, leaving 20 bases of the junction unmatched. Germline V lookup: CDR1 MNHEY, CDR2 SMNVEV (reference sequence).

V and J are TRBV7-9 and TRBJ2-1; D possibly corresponds to TRBD2 (6 bases). The CDR3 loop spans 17 amino acids. Germline CDR1 SEHNR, CDR2 FQNEAQ (reference sequence). Trimming removed 5 bases from V and 9 bases from J, with 26 bases in between. The CDR3 nucleotides are TGTGCCAGCAGCCTCCACCTGACTAGTCCCAGTGACCTTGAGCAGTTCTTC. Its translation: CASSLHLTSPSDLEQFF.

This clone was observed a single time. This rearrangement joins TRBV2 to TRBJ2-3, with TRBD2 identical over 7 bases. The germline V gene encodes CDR1 SNHLY and CDR2 FYNNEI. The trim removed 5 bases at V and 5 bases at J, leaving 7 bases unmatched. The CDR3 covers 14 residues. The CDR3 coding sequence is TGTGCCAGCAGTCCCAGCGGGGTTGGAGATACGCAGTATTTT. This gives the protein CASSPSGVGDTQYF.

This clone was recorded at least ten times. The chain carries TRBV5-1 and TRBJ2-1; 11 nucleotides align to TRBD2. This CDR3 has 14 amino acids. The germline CDR1 and CDR2 sequences are SGHRS and YFSETQ. With 3 bases clipped from V and 5 bases from J, the junction kept 1 base outside the gene matches. Here the CDR3 reads CASSWGLADNEQFF. CDR3 bases: TGCGCCAGCAGCTGGGGACTAGCGGACAATGAGCAGTTCTTC.

V and J are TRBV21-1 and TRBJ2-4; whether TRBD2, the table's D call, matches the DNA was not checked. TRBV21-1 is listed as a pseudogene. The CDR3 has 19 residues. The CDR3 nucleotides are TGTGCCAGCAGCAATCGACTAGCGGGAGGGGTAAGTGCCAAAAACATTCAGTACTTC. Translating gives CASSNRLAGGVSAKNIQYF.